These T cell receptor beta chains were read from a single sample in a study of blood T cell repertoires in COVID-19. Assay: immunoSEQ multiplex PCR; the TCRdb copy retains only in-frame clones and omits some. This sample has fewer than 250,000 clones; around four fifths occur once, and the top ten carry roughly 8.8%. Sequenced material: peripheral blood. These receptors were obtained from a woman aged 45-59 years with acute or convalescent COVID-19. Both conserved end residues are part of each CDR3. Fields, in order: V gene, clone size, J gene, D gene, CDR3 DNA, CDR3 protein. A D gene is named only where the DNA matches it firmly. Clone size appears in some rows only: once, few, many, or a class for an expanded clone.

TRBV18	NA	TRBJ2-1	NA	TGTGCCAGCTCAGTCCGGGCCACAGGACGCTCCGAAGCAAACAATGAGCAGTTCTTC	CASSVRATGRSEANNEQFF
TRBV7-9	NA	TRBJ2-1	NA	TGTGCCAGCAGCTTAGTCAAAGCAAGCTCCTACAATGAGCAGTTCTTC	CASSLVKASSYNEQFF
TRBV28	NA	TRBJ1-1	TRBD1	TGTGCCAGCAGTGGGTCGGACAGGATGAACACTGAAGCTTTCTTT	CASSGSDRMNTEAFF
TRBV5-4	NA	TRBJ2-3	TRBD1	TGTGCCAGCAGCGGGGGACAGGGCGGCGTTGATACGCAGTATTTT	CASSGGQGGVDTQYF
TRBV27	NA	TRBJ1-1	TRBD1	TGTGCCAGCAGTATGACAGGGACTCTCAACACTGAAGCTTTCTTT	CASSMTGTLNTEAFF
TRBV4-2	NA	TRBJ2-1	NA	TGTGCCAGCAGCCAAGAGGTGGTAGTAACCGACAATGAGCAGTTCTTC	CASSQEVVVTDNEQFF
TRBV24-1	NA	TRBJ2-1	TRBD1	TGTGCCACCAGTGATTTCCCGGACAGGGATAAGAATGAGCAGTTCTTC	CATSDFPDRDKNEQFF
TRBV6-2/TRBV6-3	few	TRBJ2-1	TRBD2	TGTGCCAGCAGTTACACGGGACTAGCGAGCTCCTACAATGAGCAGTTCTTC	CASSYTGLASSYNEQFF
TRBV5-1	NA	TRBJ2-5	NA	TGCGCCAGCAGCACCCATGATAACCGGTTTGAGACCCAGTACTTC	CASSTHDNRFETQYF
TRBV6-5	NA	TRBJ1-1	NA	TGTGCCAGCAGTTGGGTAACCCGGGGGATCACTGAAGCTTTCTTT	CASSWVTRGITEAFF
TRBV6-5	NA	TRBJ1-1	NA	TGTGCCAGCAGTTACGAAGGGGCCACCCCCAGAGAAGCTTTCTTT	CASSYEGATPREAFF
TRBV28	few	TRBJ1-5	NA	TGTGCCAGCAGTTTAGTGCAGGGTAAGAATCAGCCCCAGCATTTT	CASSLVQGKNQPQHF
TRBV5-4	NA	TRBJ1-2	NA	TGTGCCAGCAGCTCCGGGACAATTCCTGCCTATGGCTACACCTTC	CASSSGTIPAYGYTF